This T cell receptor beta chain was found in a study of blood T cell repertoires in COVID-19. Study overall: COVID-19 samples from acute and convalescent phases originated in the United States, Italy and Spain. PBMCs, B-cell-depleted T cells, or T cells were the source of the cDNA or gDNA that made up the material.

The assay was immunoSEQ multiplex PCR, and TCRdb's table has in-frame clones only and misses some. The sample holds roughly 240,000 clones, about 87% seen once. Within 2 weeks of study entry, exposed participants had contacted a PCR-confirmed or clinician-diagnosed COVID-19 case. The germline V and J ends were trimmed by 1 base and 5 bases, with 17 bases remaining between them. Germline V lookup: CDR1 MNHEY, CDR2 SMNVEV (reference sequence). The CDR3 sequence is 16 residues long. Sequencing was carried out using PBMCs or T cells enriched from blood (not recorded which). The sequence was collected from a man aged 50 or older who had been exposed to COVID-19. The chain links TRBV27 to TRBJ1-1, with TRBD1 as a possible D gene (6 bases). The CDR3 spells CASSLFLQGGVTEAFF. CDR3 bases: TGTGCCAGCAGTTTATTTCTACAGGGCGGCGTAACTGAAGCTTTCTTT.